Presented here are 21 T cell receptor beta chains from one specimen sequenced in a study of CD8 T cells in ankylosing spondylitis. Using its own MiXCR run on the 5' RACE reads, TCRdb lists one record per CDR3 protein. Among fewer than 350,000 distinct CDR3 sequences listed, roughly 11% were seen once. Source material: blood, either unsorted or a sorted T cell fraction (not recorded which). The receptor source for this set is a female donor with ankylosing spondylitis or in good health (not recorded which).

The chain links TRBV12-3 or TRBV12-4 to TRBJ2-2; no clear D. The CDR3 extends over 14 amino acids. V was pared by 3 bases and J by 6 bases, with 11 bases between. The chain's CDR3 is CASSFRGVAGELFF. The DNA of the CDR3 is TGTGCCAGCAGTTTTCGTGGCGTGGCCGGGGAGCTGTTTTTT.

This clonotype was counted between two and nine times. The rearrangement joins TRBV20-1 to TRBJ2-6, with a weak D call TRBD2 (6 bases). Trimming shortened V by 7 bases and J by 0 bases, and 10 bases separated the two germline ends. The CDR3 contains 14 residues. Per the germline V gene, CDR1 is DFQATT and CDR2 is SNEGSKA (reference sequence). The CDR3 DNA reads as TGCAGTGGGAGGGCCCCCTCTGGGGCCAACGTCCTGACTTTC. Encoded protein: CSGRAPSGANVLTF.

This sequence joins TRBV10-3 and TRBJ2-3, with D unresolved. The germline gives CDR1 ENHRY, CDR2 SYGVKD. This CDR3 is 15 amino acids long. Trimming left V 0 bases short and J 0 bases short, with 7 bases between. CDR3 nucleotide sequence: TGTGCCATCAGTGAGTCGGACGTAAGCACAGATACGCAGTATTTT. This encodes CAISESDVSTDTQYF.

This clonotype has at least ten counts. This chain uses TRBV28 with TRBJ2-7; D gene ambiguous. The CDR3 loop spans 14 amino acids. Trimming stripped 2 bases from V and 7 bases from J, with 15 bases between. The germline V gene has CDR1 MDHEN and CDR2 SYDVKM. The CDR3 sequence is CASSLMSLQREQYF. The CDR3 coding sequence is TGTGCCAGCAGTTTAATGAGTTTGCAGCGAGAGCAGTACTTC.

This clonotype was found a few times. The CDR3 coding sequence is TGCGCCAGCGAGGGGAGCGTCGATGAGACCCAGTACTTC. Translating gives CASEGSVDETQYF. The V call is TRBV5-1, the J call TRBJ2-5, with D perhaps matching TRBD1 or TRBD2 (5 bases each). This CDR3 is built from 13 residues. Germline values: CDR1 SGHRS, CDR2 YFSETQ. V lost 7 bases, J lost 5 bases, and 15 bases lay in between. Complete variable domain (other parts from reference TRBV5-1 and TRBJ2-5): KAGVTQTPRYLIKTRGQQVTLSCSPISGHRSVSWYQQTPGQGLQFLFEYFSETQRNKGNFPGRFSGRQFSNSRSEMNVSTLELGDSALYLCASEGSVDETQYFGPGTRLLVL.

V gene TRBV4-2 combines with J gene TRBJ1-1, with D possibly being TRBD1 (6 bases). CDR1 and CDR2 (germline): LGHNA, YNFKEQ. This CDR3 is 15 amino acids long. V was shortened by 1 base and J by 1 base, with 10 bases between the two germline ends. CDR3 protein: CASSQVLGANTEAFF. The CDR3 nucleotides read TGTGCCAGCAGCCAAGTTTTGGGGGCGAACACTGAAGCTTTCTTT.

This clonotype was seen repeatedly, ten times or more. J is TRBJ2-2 and V is TRBV9; TRBD1 aligns across 8 bases. CDR1 is SGDLS, CDR2 YYNGEE, per germline. This CDR3 has 15 residues. J gave up 5 bases and V 3 bases, and 6 bases lay outside the gene matches. In nucleotides, the CDR3 is TGTGCCAGCAGCGCCGGGACAGGCGCAACCGGGGAGCTGTTTTTT. It encodes CASSAGTGATGELFF.

The CDR3 coding sequence is TGTGCCAGCAGTTACCCGGCTAGCGGATACTACAATGAGCAGTTCTTC. This translates into CASSYPASGYYNEQFF. The chain couples TRBV6-2 or TRBV6-3 to TRBJ2-1; 7 bases are a match to TRBD2. There are 16 residues in the CDR3. Germline V gene data show CDR1 as MNHEY and CDR2 as SVGEGT. V trimming: 2 bases; J trimming: 3 bases; junction bases outside the gene matches: 7.

This clonotype was counted between two and nine times. The rearrangement joins TRBV12-3 or TRBV12-4 to TRBJ2-6, with D unresolved. Trimming stripped 7 bases from V and 4 bases from J, with 5 bases between. The CDR3 contains 12 residues. CDR3 sequence: CASTPGANVLTF. CDR3 bases: TGTGCCAGCACCCCCGGGGCCAACGTCCTGACTTTC.

This clonotype has ten or more counts. The chain couples TRBV6-2 or TRBV6-3 to TRBJ1-1, with D hard to call. Germline assignment: CDR1 MNHEY and CDR2 SVGEGT. The CDR3 sequence is 11 residues long. Deletions cut 6 bases from V and 7 bases from J, with 9 bases between. The DNA for the CDR3 is TGTGCCAGCAGGACACGGTATGAAGCTTTCTTT. Encoded protein: CASRTRYEAFF.

On this clonotype itself: At one boundary the junction diverges from the germline segment, which might be a read error. The chain combines TRBV20-1 with TRBJ1-1; tentative D call: TRBD1 (6 bases). Germline V gene lookup returns CDR1 DFQATT and CDR2 SNEGSKA (reference sequence). The CDR3 runs to 16 residues. CDR3: CCAILGRGALNTEAFF. CDR3 bases: TGCTGTGCTATCCTAGGCAGGGGAGCCTTGAACACTGAAGCTTTCTTT.

This clonotype has at least ten counts. This sequence joins TRBV12-3 or TRBV12-4 and TRBJ2-2; D remains unclear. The CDR3 totals 13 residues. V lost 5 bases, J lost 7 bases, and 11 bases lay in between. CDR3 in DNA: TGTGCCAGCAGTCTCGGCGCGTTCGGGGAGCTGTTTTTT. Encoded protein: CASSLGAFGELFF.

This clonotype was picked up a small number of times. The chain joins TRBV10-1 to TRBJ2-1; the match to TRBD2 covers 11 bases. The CDR3 sequence is 17 residues long. Trimming cost V 3 bases and J 6 bases; bases outside gene matches: 10. Looked up from germline, CDR1 is WNHNN and CDR2 is SYGVQD (reference sequence). CDR3 nucleotide sequence: TGCGCCAGCAGTGACCCCAATAGCGGGGGGGCCTTCAATGAGCAGTTCTTC. It translates to CASSDPNSGGAFNEQFF.

There are many counts of this clonotype. The chain combines TRBV5-1 with TRBJ2-5; 8 nucleotides line up with TRBD1. The germline gives CDR1 SGHRS, CDR2 YFSETQ. The length of the CDR3 is 16 residues. The J segment lost 4 bases and the V segment lost 2 bases, leaving 10 bases of the junction unmatched. Here the CDR3 reads CASSFWTGRGGETQYF. The DNA of the CDR3 is TGCGCCAGCAGCTTCTGGACAGGGAGAGGAGGAGAGACCCAGTACTTC.

At least ten counts were recorded for this clonotype. This chain links TRBV5-1 with TRBJ2-1, with a tentative D call TRBD1 (6 bases). CDR1 and CDR2 from the germline V gene are SGHRS and YFSETQ. V shed 2 bases and J shed 8 bases, with 23 bases lying between them. The CDR3 sequence is 17 residues long. In DNA, the CDR3 is TGCGCCAGCAGCTTCAAGATAGGCATAACAGGGAACGATGAGCAGTTCTTC. Translating gives CASSFKIGITGNDEQFF.

The rearrangement joins TRBV18 to TRBJ1-5; a weak D match, TRBD1 (5 bases). Germline V gene lookup returns CDR1 KGHSH and CDR2 LQKENI. Trimming left V 6 bases short and J 1 base short, with 13 bases between. This CDR3 is 15 amino acids long. The CDR3 reads CASSTQGASNQPQHF. For the CDR3, the DNA is TGTGCCAGCTCCACCCAGGGCGCAAGCAATCAGCCCCAGCATTTT.

This clonotype was seen ten or more times. This chain joins TRBV5-1 and TRBJ2-3; D is ambiguous. Germline CDR1 is SGHRS and CDR2 is YFSETQ. The ends were cut back, 1 base at V and 0 bases at J, with 9 bases in the middle. The CDR3 totals 15 residues. CDR3 sequence: CASSLIGSSTDTQYF. The DNA for the CDR3 is TGCGCCAGCAGCTTGATCGGATCTAGCACAGATACGCAGTATTTT.

This clonotype was observed a handful of times. The chain combines TRBV12-3 or TRBV12-4 with TRBJ1-2; possible D gene TRBD1, 5 bases. This CDR3 has 12 amino acids. V was cut by 1 base and J by 8 bases, with 8 bases left in between. CDR3 nucleotides: TGTGCCAGCAGTTTAGGGGGCAGCGGCTACACCTTC. As protein: CASSLGGSGYTF.

This clonotype was seen a handful of times. This rearrangement joins TRBV6-5 to TRBJ1-4, with TRBD1 as a possible D gene (5 bases). Germline assignment: CDR1 MNHEY and CDR2 SVGAGI. Trimming shortened V by 2 bases and J by 7 bases, and 11 bases separated the two germline ends. This CDR3 comprises 14 residues. CDR3 in DNA: TGTGCCAGCAGTTACAGGCACGGGGGTGAAAAACTGTTTTTT. Translating it yields CASSYRHGGEKLFF.

In its sample, this clonotype was seen many times. This sequence joins TRBV7-9 and TRBJ1-1, with D perhaps matching TRBD1 (6 bases). CDR1 is SEHNR and CDR2 is FQNEAQ in the germline V gene (reference sequence). The CDR3 is 16 residues long. Trimming shortened V by 5 bases and J by 2 bases, and 18 bases separated the two germline ends. CDR3 nucleotides: TGTGCCAGCAGCGCACCCGACGGGACACCTAACACTGAAGCTTTCTTT. It encodes CASSAPDGTPNTEAFF.

The sample holds a few counts of this clonotype. The gene calls are TRBV20-1 and TRBJ2-7; maybe TRBD1 (6 bases). CDR3 length: 14 amino acids. Germline CDR1 is DFQATT and CDR2 is SNEGSKA (reference sequence). The V and J ends lost 3 bases and 2 bases respectively, with 14 bases between them. The CDR3 sequence is CSASMAGEPYEQYF. The DNA of the CDR3 is TGCAGTGCTAGCATGGCAGGGGAGCCCTACGAGCAGTACTTC.